A single sample is the source of the 24 T cell receptor beta chains below, sequenced in a study of OX40 agonist ivuxolimab in advanced cancers. Some clones are missing from TCRdb's copy, which holds only in-frame ones; the method was immunoSEQ multiplex PCR. The sample shows around 99,000 clones, roughly 89% of them seen only once. The sequencing used CD4+ or CD8+ T cells sorted from blood, collected in a trial of the OX40 agonist ivuxolimab. The receptors shown here come from an adult with an advanced solid tumor such as melanoma, head and neck, liver or kidney cancer.

V and J are TRBV6-6 and TRBJ1-2, with 8 bases matching TRBD1. CDR1 and CDR2 from the germline V gene are MNHNY and SVGAGI (reference sequence). CDR3 size: 15 residues. V shed 2 bases and J 4 bases; nucleotides not matched to a gene: 6. CDR3 bases: TGTGCCAGCAGTTACCGGACAGGGCTCAGCTATGGCTACACCTTC. It codes for CASSYRTGLSYGYTF.

V and J are TRBV6-6 and TRBJ2-3, with D perhaps matching TRBD2 (6 bases). Germline V gene data show CDR1 as MNHNY and CDR2 as SVGAGI (reference sequence). Trimming removed 5 bases from V and 2 bases from J, with 17 bases in between. The CDR3 contains 16 residues. CDR3 DNA sequence: TGTGCCAGCAGTCCCCCCGGGCGGGGCTTCACAGATACGCAGTATTTT. Protein sequence: CASSPPGRGFTDTQYF.

The V and J genes are TRBV7-6 and TRBJ2-7; the D gene is possibly TRBD1 (5 bases). Trimming shortened V by 1 base and J by 0 bases, and 13 bases separated the two germline ends. Per germline, CDR1 SGHVS and CDR2 FNYEAQ. The CDR3 is 16 residues long. For the CDR3, the DNA is TGTGCCAGCAGCTTAGGTTCGACAAGGGGCTCCTACGAGCAGTACTTC. Its translation is CASSLGSTRGSYEQYF.

This chain uses TRBV19 with TRBJ2-5; 7 nucleotides align to TRBD1. Germline assignment: CDR1 LNHDA and CDR2 SQIVND (reference sequence). CDR3 size: 14 residues. The J segment lost 3 bases and the V segment lost 5 bases, leaving 6 bases of the junction unmatched. CDR3 protein: CASSSGQYEETQYF. The CDR3 DNA is TGTGCCAGTAGTTCGGGACAGTACGAAGAGACCCAGTACTTC.

This clone showed up just once. The rearrangement uses TRBV11-2 and TRBJ2-5; 10 bases agree with TRBD1. Trimming removed 1 base from V and 5 bases from J; junction bases left unmatched: 4. CDR1 is SGHAT, CDR2 FQNNGV, per germline. The CDR3 length is 15 residues. The CDR3 coding sequence is TGTGCCAGCAGCTTAGGAAGACAGGGGGCTGAGACCCAGTACTTC. Translated, it gives CASSLGRQGAETQYF.

This rearrangement joins TRBV5-4 to TRBJ2-1; the match to TRBD1 covers 8 bases. The V segment lost 7 bases and the J segment 0 bases; nucleotides outside the gene matches: 3. Germline V gene lookup returns CDR1 SGHNT and CDR2 YYREEE (reference sequence). The CDR3 spans 14 residues. The CDR3 nucleotides read TGTGCCAGCGGACAGGGACTCTCCTACAATGAGCAGTTCTTC. Translating gives CASGQGLSYNEQFF.

This sequence joins TRBV7-6 and TRBJ2-7; 7 bases agree with TRBD1. CDR3 length equals 13 residues. Germline CDR1 SGHVS, CDR2 FNYEAQ. The junction had 4 bases not matched to a gene; V was cut back by 8 bases and J by 0 bases. The CDR3 sequence is CASATGHSYEQYF. The CDR3 nucleotides are TGTGCCAGCGCGACAGGGCACTCCTACGAGCAGTACTTC.

A few counts support this clone. This chain connects TRBV30 to TRBJ1-3, with TRBD1 identical over 7 bases. V shed 2 bases, J shed 4 bases, and the junction held 11 bases outside the gene matches. The CDR3 is made up of 16 amino acids. Germline V CDR1 and CDR2: GTSNPN, SVGIG (reference sequence). The CDR3 loop reads CAWSTNRGPHGNTIYF. The CDR3 DNA follows: TGTGCCTGGAGTACCAACAGGGGTCCGCACGGAAACACCATATATTTT.

The chain combines TRBV28 with TRBJ2-6; 7 bases fit TRBD2. V lost 6 bases to trimming and J lost 0 bases; unmatched junction nucleotides: 11. CDR3 size: 18 residues. Germline values: CDR1 MDHEN, CDR2 SYDVKM. Here the CDR3 reads CASRGEGRWSSGANVLTF. The CDR3, as DNA: TGTGCCAGCAGGGGGGAGGGACGATGGAGCTCTGGGGCCAACGTCCTGACTTTC.

This clone was detected only a few times. The V and J genes are TRBV9 and TRBJ1-4; 9 bases agree with TRBD1. The CDR3 totals 14 residues. Germline CDR1 reads SGDLS; CDR2 reads YYNGEE. V shed 3 bases and J 7 bases; nucleotides not matched to a gene: 4. CDR3 loop: CASSGTGAGEKLFF. The CDR3 nucleotides read TGTGCCAGCAGCGGGACAGGGGCGGGTGAAAAACTGTTTTTT.

The genes are TRBV19 and TRBJ1-2; D may be TRBD1 (6 bases). The CDR3 extends over 16 amino acids. Deletions cut 4 bases from V and 2 bases from J, with 17 bases between. The germline V gene encodes CDR1 LNHDA and CDR2 SQIVND (reference sequence). The DNA for the CDR3 is TGTGCCAGTAGTACCCGGGGGCAGGGGACCAACTATGGCTACACCTTC. Translation: CASSTRGQGTNYGYTF.

This chain connects TRBV11-2 to TRBJ1-6; perhaps TRBD1 as D (6 bases). Between the trimmed V and J ends, which lost 5 bases and 3 bases, there was a span of 8 bases. The CDR3 contains 14 residues. The germline gives CDR1 SGHAT, CDR2 FQNNGV. The DNA for the CDR3 is TGTGCCAGCAGCATACAGGGCTATAATTCACCCCTCCACTTT. Encoded protein: CASSIQGYNSPLHF.

The CDR3, as DNA: TGCAGCGTGATTGGGCAACGGGGGGGCGAAGATACGCAGTATTTT. It yields the protein CSVIGQRGGEDTQYF. The chain employs TRBV29-1 and TRBJ2-3, with 8 nucleotides matching TRBD2. CDR1 SQVTM and CDR2 ANQGSEA come from the germline V gene. J gave up 5 bases and V 6 bases, and 13 bases lay outside the gene matches. This CDR3 comprises 15 residues.

This clone has just one count. The CDR3 spells CASSPGTSGITGELFF. The DNA of the CDR3 is TGTGCCAGCAGCCCCGGGACTAGCGGGATCACCGGGGAGCTGTTTTTT. This chain connects TRBV11-3 to TRBJ2-2, with 13 bases matching TRBD2. CDR1 is SGHNT, CDR2 YENEEA, per germline. The V gene end was trimmed by 5 bases and the J gene end by 4 bases; junction bases not matched to a gene: 4. CDR3 length: 16 residues.

J is TRBJ2-5 and V is TRBV5-1; TRBD2 aligns across 7 bases. This CDR3 spans 15 amino acids. Germline CDR1 is SGHRS and CDR2 is YFSETQ. After removal of 0 bases from V and 4 bases from J, the junction contained 6 bases not matched to a gene. CDR3 amino acids: CASSLVAAGLETQYF. CDR3 sequence (DNA): TGCGCCAGCAGCTTGGTTGCAGCGGGACTAGAGACCCAGTACTTC.

This rearrangement joins TRBV5-1 to TRBJ2-5; 7 nucleotides line up with TRBD2. This CDR3 spans 14 amino acids. V lost 4 bases, J lost 5 bases, and 8 bases stayed unmatched. Per the germline V gene, CDR1 is SGHRS and CDR2 is YFSETQ. CDR3 region: CASSGIAGPETQYF. The CDR3 coding sequence is TGCGCCAGCAGCGGAATAGCGGGTCCTGAGACCCAGTACTTC.

CDR3 residues: CASSVGLAGAYNEQFF. DNA of the CDR3: TGTGCCAGCAGCGTGGGACTAGCGGGGGCTTACAATGAGCAGTTCTTC. The genes are TRBV9 and TRBJ2-1, with 14 bases matching TRBD2. The V gene end was trimmed by 2 bases and the J gene end by 4 bases; junction bases not matched to a gene: 2. The CDR3 is 16 amino acids. CDR1 and CDR2 from the germline V gene are SGDLS and YYNGEE.

The chain uses TRBV2 and TRBJ2-7; D may match TRBD1 or TRBD2 (6 bases each). This CDR3 has 14 residues. CDR1 is SNHLY and CDR2 is FYNNEI in the germline V gene. Trimming took 5 bases from V and 7 from J, leaving 18 bases between them. CDR3 residues: CASSTQGPGREQYF. CDR3 bases: TGTGCCAGCAGTACCCAGGGGCCGGGGAGGGAGCAGTACTTC.

The chain joins TRBV7-9 to TRBJ2-1; 7 positions match TRBD1. V gave up 5 bases and J gave up 3 bases; unmatched junction bases: 4. The germline gives CDR1 SEHNR, CDR2 FQNEAQ (reference sequence). CDR3 length: 14 amino acids. The CDR3 is CASSTRTGYNEQFF. The CDR3 DNA reads TGTGCCAGCAGCACTCGGACAGGCTACAATGAGCAGTTCTTC.

The chain combines TRBV28 with TRBJ2-5, with TRBD2 matching over 14 bases. The J segment lost 4 bases and the V segment lost 8 bases, leaving 3 bases of the junction unmatched. The CDR3 loop spans 14 amino acids. Per the germline V gene, CDR1 is MDHEN and CDR2 is SYDVKM. CDR3 sequence (DNA): TGTGCCAGCGGGACTAGCGGGAGTGGAGAGACCCAGTACTTC. Amino acids: CASGTSGSGETQYF.

The chain uses TRBV7-2 and TRBJ2-1; D remains unclear. This CDR3 has 15 residues. The germline V gene has CDR1 SGHTA and CDR2 FQGNSA. The V and J ends lost 1 base and 0 bases respectively, with 7 bases between them. The CDR3 loop is CASSLDSSSYNEQFF. DNA of the CDR3: TGTGCCAGCAGCTTAGACTCGAGCTCCTACAATGAGCAGTTCTTC.

DNA for the CDR3: TGTGCCAGCAGCGCCCCAAGGACAGGGGGCGGCGGTGAAAAACTGTTTTTT. Residues: CASSAPRTGGGGEKLFF. The rearrangement joins TRBV9 to TRBJ1-4, with TRBD1 matching 11 bases. Germline CDR1 SGDLS, CDR2 YYNGEE. This CDR3 has 17 residues. V dropped 3 bases and J dropped 7; count of bases not matched to a gene: 11.

This clone was recorded only once. CDR3 DNA: TGTGCCAGCAGTGAAAGACAGCTGACCGGGGAGCTGTTTTTT. Protein product: CASSERQLTGELFF. The chain links TRBV2 to TRBJ2-2; D is perhaps TRBD1 (5 bases). The CDR3 is made up of 14 amino acids. V lost 2 bases and J lost 5, with 9 bases in between. Germline CDR1 reads SNHLY; CDR2 reads FYNNEI.

The J gene is TRBJ2-3, the V gene TRBV9; 11 bases map to TRBD2. V lost 0 bases to trimming and J lost 6 bases; unmatched junction nucleotides: 9. Germline loops: CDR1 SGDLS, CDR2 YYNGEE. The CDR3 has 17 amino acids. CDR3 in DNA: TGTGCCAGCAGCGTAGGGGAGGGACTAGCGGCCCTGGATACGCAGTATTTT. Translated, it gives CASSVGEGLAALDTQYF.